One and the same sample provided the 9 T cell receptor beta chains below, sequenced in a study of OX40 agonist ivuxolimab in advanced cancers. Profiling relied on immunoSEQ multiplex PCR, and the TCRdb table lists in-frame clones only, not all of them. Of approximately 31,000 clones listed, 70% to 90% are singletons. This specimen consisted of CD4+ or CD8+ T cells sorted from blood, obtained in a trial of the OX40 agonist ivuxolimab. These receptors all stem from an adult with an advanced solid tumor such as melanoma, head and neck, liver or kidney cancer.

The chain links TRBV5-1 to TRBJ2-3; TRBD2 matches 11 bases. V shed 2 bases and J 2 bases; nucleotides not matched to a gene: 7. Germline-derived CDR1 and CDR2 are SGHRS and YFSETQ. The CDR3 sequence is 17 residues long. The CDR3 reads CASSLGTSGLDTDTQYF. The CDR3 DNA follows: TGCGCCAGCAGCTTAGGGACTAGCGGATTAGACACAGATACGCAGTATTTT.

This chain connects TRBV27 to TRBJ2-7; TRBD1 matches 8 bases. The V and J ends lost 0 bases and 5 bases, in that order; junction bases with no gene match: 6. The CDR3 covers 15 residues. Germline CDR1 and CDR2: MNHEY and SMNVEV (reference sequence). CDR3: CASSLSTGQVNEQYF. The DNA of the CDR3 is TGTGCCAGCAGTTTATCTACGGGACAGGTCAACGAGCAGTACTTC.

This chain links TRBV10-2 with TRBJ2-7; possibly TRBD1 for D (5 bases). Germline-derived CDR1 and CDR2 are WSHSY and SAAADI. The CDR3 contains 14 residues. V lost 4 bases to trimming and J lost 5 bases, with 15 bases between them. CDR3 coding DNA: TGCGCCAGCAGTGTAGGGGCAGGGCGCGACGAGCAGTACTTC. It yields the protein CASSVGAGRDEQYF.

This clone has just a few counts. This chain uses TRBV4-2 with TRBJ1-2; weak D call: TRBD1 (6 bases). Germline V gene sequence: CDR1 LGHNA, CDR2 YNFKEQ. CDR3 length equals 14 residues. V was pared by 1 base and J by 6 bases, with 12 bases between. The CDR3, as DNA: TGTGCCAGCAGCCAAGGGAAAGCAGGGGATGGCTACACCTTC. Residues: CASSQGKAGDGYTF.

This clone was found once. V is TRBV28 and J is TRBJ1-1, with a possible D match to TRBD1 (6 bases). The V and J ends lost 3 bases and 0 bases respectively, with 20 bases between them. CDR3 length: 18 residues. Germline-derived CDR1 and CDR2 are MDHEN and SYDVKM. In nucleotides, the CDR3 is TGTGCCAGCAGTTTTATGGTGCAGGGGCAGAGGATGAACACTGAAGCTTTCTTT. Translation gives CASSFMVQGQRMNTEAFF.

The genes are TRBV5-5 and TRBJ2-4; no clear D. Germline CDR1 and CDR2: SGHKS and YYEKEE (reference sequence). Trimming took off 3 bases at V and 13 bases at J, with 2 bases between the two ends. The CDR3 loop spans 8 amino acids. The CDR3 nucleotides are TGTGCCAGCAGCTCGCAGTACTTC. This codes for CASSSQYF.

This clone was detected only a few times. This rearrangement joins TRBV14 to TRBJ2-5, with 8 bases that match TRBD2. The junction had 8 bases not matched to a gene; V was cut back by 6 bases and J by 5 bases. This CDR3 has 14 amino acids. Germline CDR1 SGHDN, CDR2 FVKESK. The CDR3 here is CASSPVAGRETQYF. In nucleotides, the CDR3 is TGTGCCAGCAGTCCAGTAGCGGGGCGGGAGACCCAGTACTTC.

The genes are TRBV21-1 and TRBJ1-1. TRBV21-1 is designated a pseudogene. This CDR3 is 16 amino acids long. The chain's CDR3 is CASSKARGAPRMEAFF. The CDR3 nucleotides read TGTGCCAGCAGCAAGGCTCGGGGGGCGCCGCGCATGGAAGCTTTCTTT.

CDR3 sequence reads: CASSWGFRSYGYTF. The CDR3 DNA is TGTGCCAGCAGTTGGGGTTTCCGGAGCTATGGCTACACCTTC. The gene calls are TRBV11-2 and TRBJ1-2, with unresolved D. The CDR3 runs 14 residues. CDR1 and CDR2 (germline): SGHAT, FQNNGV. V gave up 6 bases and J gave up 4 bases, with 15 bases separating them.